This T cell receptor (beta chain) was captured in a study of neoadjuvant anti-PD-1 for oral cavity cancer. Study conclusions and caveats: Non-responders to neoadjuvant nivolumab had significantly more clonal PBMC T cells than responders.

Repertoires were generated with immunoSEQ multiplex PCR, while TCRdb's copy carries only in-frame clones and drops some. The profile shows around 7,500 clones, 62% of them singletons. The table lists this clone with a few counts. What it recognizes is unknown. Noted time point: after neoadjuvant nivolumab, at surgical resection. Stage II-IVA oral cavity squamous cell carcinoma was new and untreated by systemic or radiation therapy. Analysis of PBMCs was direct, with no culture step. Trimming cost V 2 bases and J 7 bases, with 18 bases left between them. Germline lookup yields CDR1 SGHTA and CDR2 FQGNSA. The CDR3 has 16 residues.

The chain links TRBV7-2 to TRBJ1-5, with a weak D call TRBD1 (5 bases). This receptor was obtained from a person aged 35-79 years with oral cavity squamous cell carcinoma. The source was PBMCs, collected after nivolumab (anti-PD-1) treatment. The DNA of the CDR3 is TGTGCCAGCAGCTTATTCCAAGGGCAGGGTTGGCAGCCCCAGCATTTT. As protein: CASSLFQGQGWQPQHF.